These 11 T cell receptor beta chains share one sample of origin, sequenced in a study of T cells expressing NK-cell markers. TCRdb reworked the 5' RACE reads into one entry per CDR3 protein, no DNA. Its clone listing holds roughly 390,000 distinct CDR3 sequences. The material sequenced was blood T cells: a sorted CD56 or NKG2C T cell subset, CD4+ or CD8+ T cells, or bulk PBMC T cells (not recorded which). Receptor source: a woman aged 45-59 years in good health.

V gene TRBV5-1 combines with J gene TRBJ1-6; no DNA is available, so the TRBD1 call from TCRdb remains unchecked. CDR1 is SGHRS and CDR2 is YFSETQ in the germline V gene. The CDR3 consists of 15 residues. The CDR3 region is CASSSTRDRGSPLHF.

The chain has TRBV4-2 and TRBJ2-3; the TCRdb call, TRBD2, lacks DNA for checking. The CDR3 is 17 residues long. From germline, CDR1 is LGHNA and CDR2 YNFKEQ. This CDR3 reads CASSQDLPAGNTDTQYF.

The rearrangement links TRBV6-1 to TRBJ1-3. This CDR3 has 14 amino acids. Germline V gene lookup returns CDR1 MNHNS and CDR2 SASEGT. This CDR3 is CASSDLGSGNTIYF.

V usage is TRBV15 and J usage is TRBJ2-5. The CDR3 covers 12 residues. Germline CDR1 is LNHNV and CDR2 is YYDKDF (reference sequence). This CDR3 is CATSMPKGTQYF.

The CDR3 reads CASRQTGVEGYTF. V is TRBV4-2 and J is TRBJ1-2; TCRdb selects TRBD1, and the lack of DNA leaves this call unchecked. Germline V gives CDR1 LGHNA, CDR2 YNFKEQ. The CDR3 runs to 13 residues.

J is TRBJ2-5 and V is TRBV3-1; the TCRdb D gene call, TRBD2, has no DNA to confirm it. This CDR3 contains 15 residues. Per germline, CDR1 LGHDT and CDR2 YNNKEL (reference sequence). The CDR3 protein is CASSQAAGRQETQYF.

CDR3 region: CASSKPGPGTEAFF. The chain has TRBV6-5 and TRBJ1-1; the TCRdb call, TRBD1, lacks DNA for checking. The CDR3 loop spans 14 amino acids. Germline loops: CDR1 MNHEY, CDR2 SVGAGI.

J is TRBJ2-1 and V is TRBV5-5; TCRdb calls TRBD2, which cannot be checked without DNA. CDR1 SGHKS and CDR2 YYEKEE come from the germline V gene (reference sequence). The CDR3 spans 15 residues. CDR3: CASSPEAGRYNEQFF.

The rearrangement uses TRBV20-1 and TRBJ2-2; the TCRdb call, TRBD1, lacks DNA for checking. The CDR3 spans 15 residues. CDR1 and CDR2 (germline): DFQATT, SNEGSKA (reference sequence). The CDR3 loop reads CSARAKGWGTGELFF.

The chain's CDR3 is CASNLGGRAYNEQFF. The chain employs TRBV7-2 and TRBJ2-1; TCRdb's D call, TRBD2, is unchecked because there is no DNA. The CDR3 extends over 15 amino acids. The germline CDR1 and CDR2 sequences are SGHTA and FQGNSA.

The V and J genes are TRBV2 and TRBJ1-1; TCRdb indicates TRBD1, and absent DNA this call remains unverified. CDR3 length: 13 amino acids. Germline lookup yields CDR1 SNHLY and CDR2 FYNNEI. The CDR3 is CASRTGSPTEAFF.